Listed below are T cell receptor beta chains from one sample, sequenced in a study of blood T cell repertoires in COVID-19. Assay: immunoSEQ multiplex PCR; the TCRdb copy retains only in-frame clones and omits some. The data contain about 130,000 clones, around 81% of them singletons. The material sequenced was peripheral blood. The receptors shown here come from a man between 40 and 49 years old with active or convalescent COVID-19. Both conserved end residues are trimmed from each CDR3. Size values are once, few and many counts, or a class for expanded clones, and some rows have none.

cdr3_aa: AISDPESGAYEQY
v_call: TRBV10-3
j_call: TRBJ2-7
clone_size: once

cdr3_aa: ASSIDSLRGGYT
v_call: TRBV19
j_call: TRBJ1-2
clone_size: few

cdr3_aa: ASSQVQGPLH
v_call: TRBV3-1/TRBV3-2
j_call: TRBJ1-6
clone_size: -

cdr3_aa: ASSLAGGATEAF
v_call: TRBV7-9
j_call: TRBJ1-1
clone_size: once

cdr3_aa: ATSTKGKDYYGYT
v_call: TRBV24-1
j_call: TRBJ1-2
clone_size: -

cdr3_aa: ASSVGKPTGAWGDTQY
v_call: TRBV9
j_call: TRBJ2-3
clone_size: -

cdr3_aa: ASSESAGVTYEQY
v_call: TRBV6-1
j_call: TRBJ2-7
clone_size: -

cdr3_aa: ASSQVSLPNGDTQY
v_call: TRBV4-2
j_call: TRBJ2-3
clone_size: -

cdr3_aa: ASSPQGAYNEQF
v_call: TRBV5-8
j_call: TRBJ2-1
clone_size: -

cdr3_aa: ASRPNRDTDYEQY
v_call: TRBV5-1
j_call: TRBJ2-7
clone_size: -

cdr3_aa: ASSLGEAGGIYEQY
v_call: TRBV5-1
j_call: TRBJ2-7
clone_size: -

cdr3_aa: ASSAAGDGYT
v_call: TRBV2
j_call: TRBJ1-2
clone_size: -

cdr3_aa: ASTTGQATYGYT
v_call: TRBV6-5
j_call: TRBJ1-2
clone_size: -

cdr3_aa: ASNLTPFSQGFTEAF
v_call: TRBV2
j_call: TRBJ1-1
clone_size: -

cdr3_aa: ASSLGQAPYEQY
v_call: TRBV5-1
j_call: TRBJ2-7
clone_size: once

cdr3_aa: ASSQTKIGDTEAF
v_call: TRBV27
j_call: TRBJ1-1
clone_size: -

cdr3_aa: ASSLFGAEAF
v_call: TRBV27
j_call: TRBJ1-1
clone_size: once

cdr3_aa: ASRQGIETYTEAF
v_call: TRBV5-5
j_call: TRBJ1-1
clone_size: once

cdr3_aa: ASRINQGAGELF
v_call: TRBV6-5
j_call: TRBJ2-2
clone_size: -

cdr3_aa: ASSVGLQGQETQY
v_call: TRBV9
j_call: TRBJ2-5
clone_size: -

cdr3_aa: ASSLNSGYGYT
v_call: TRBV3-1/TRBV3-2
j_call: TRBJ1-2
clone_size: -

cdr3_aa: ASSQTQGYEQY
v_call: TRBV3-1/TRBV3-2
j_call: TRBJ2-7
clone_size: -

cdr3_aa: ASSLGGSYEQY
v_call: TRBV14
j_call: TRBJ2-7
clone_size: once

cdr3_aa: ASSLWRGGPPNEQF
v_call: TRBV11-2
j_call: TRBJ2-1
clone_size: -

cdr3_aa: ASSRTSGGAGEQF
v_call: TRBV3-1/TRBV3-2
j_call: TRBJ2-1
clone_size: -

cdr3_aa: ASSFITWGGQSSGNTIY
v_call: TRBV7-6
j_call: TRBJ1-3
clone_size: once

cdr3_aa: ASSLSAGGTQY
v_call: TRBV12-3/TRBV12-4
j_call: TRBJ2-5
clone_size: -

cdr3_aa: ASSLTSLVVGESGTEAF
v_call: TRBV11-2
j_call: TRBJ1-1
clone_size: few

cdr3_aa: ASSIGQDEWPQH
v_call: TRBV5-6
j_call: TRBJ1-5
clone_size: -

cdr3_aa: ASSLSISAGGPKTQY
v_call: TRBV7-8
j_call: TRBJ2-5
clone_size: -

cdr3_aa: ASSQSGGLSGNTIY
v_call: TRBV14
j_call: TRBJ1-3
clone_size: -

cdr3_aa: SARDQFEAF
v_call: TRBV20-1
j_call: TRBJ1-1
clone_size: -

cdr3_aa: ASSPTGVNYGYT
v_call: TRBV11-2
j_call: TRBJ1-2
clone_size: -

cdr3_aa: ASSRGTGSEQY
v_call: TRBV7-3
j_call: TRBJ2-7
clone_size: -

cdr3_aa: ASSSGGSGNTIY
v_call: TRBV5-1
j_call: TRBJ1-3
clone_size: -

cdr3_aa: ASSPKNYGYT
v_call: TRBV28
j_call: TRBJ1-2
clone_size: -

cdr3_aa: ASSLTGGNTEAF
v_call: TRBV11-3
j_call: TRBJ1-1
clone_size: few

cdr3_aa: ATRRSTYEQY
v_call: TRBV6-6
j_call: TRBJ2-7
clone_size: -

cdr3_aa: AWSVTGGYT
v_call: TRBV30
j_call: TRBJ1-2
clone_size: -

cdr3_aa: ASSQGRSSEQY
v_call: TRBV3-1/TRBV3-2
j_call: TRBJ2-7
clone_size: -

cdr3_aa: ATSRDAGLAGTGELF
v_call: TRBV15
j_call: TRBJ2-2
clone_size: -